This entry describes one T cell receptor beta chain. Its target is unknown. This sample was taken from a study of siplizumab effects on memory and regulatory T cells. Whole-study findings and limits: Roughly 80-95% of proliferating clones (CD4+ or CD8+) could not be assigned a naive or memory phenotype. The alloresponse seemed to draw substantially on naive T cells, which appeared more diverse than memory cells. Just a small share of alloreactive clones was traced back to unstimulated subsets.

TCR templates numbering 75,000 to 100,000 were assayed per sample. Assay: immunoSEQ multiplex PCR; the TCRdb copy retains only in-frame clones and omits some. The table shows about 50,000 clones, with over 85% occurring only once. This CDR3 comprises 19 residues. The ends lost 4 bases at V and 3 bases at J; junction bases unmatched: 14. From germline, CDR1 is SGHDN and CDR2 FVKESK. The receptor was derived from a human donor in good health. The sample taken for sequencing was CD8+ T cells sorted from blood. The chain is built from TRBV14 and TRBJ2-2; 10 bases line up with TRBD2. The CDR3 here is CASSPGPGSGRFYTGELFF. CDR3 in DNA: TGTGCCAGCAGCCCGGGCCCAGGTAGCGGGAGGTTTTACACCGGGGAGCTGTTTTTT.